The next 22 T cell receptor beta chains were all read from a single sample in a study of OX40 agonist ivuxolimab in advanced cancers. Clones were read by immunoSEQ multiplex PCR, and TCRdb kept only the in-frame ones, dropping some. The sample lists about 77,000 clones, 75% to 90% occurring once. The sequenced sample was CD4+ or CD8+ T cells sorted from blood, obtained in a trial of the OX40 agonist ivuxolimab. The receptors stem from an adult with an advanced solid tumor such as melanoma, head and neck, liver or kidney cancer.

The chain uses TRBV6-5 and TRBJ1-1, with TRBD1 identical over 9 bases. In germline, CDR1 is MNHEY, CDR2 SVGAGI. The J segment lost 1 base and the V segment lost 6 bases, leaving 6 bases of the junction unmatched. There are 15 residues in the CDR3. Written as DNA, the CDR3 is TGTGCCAGCAGAGAAAACAGGGGGCGGAACACTGAAGCTTTCTTT. It encodes CASRENRGRNTEAFF.

The J gene is TRBJ2-5, the V gene TRBV6-1; D is ambiguous. Germline values: CDR1 MNHNS, CDR2 SASEGT. V gave up 2 bases and J gave up 7 bases, with 8 bases separating them. The CDR3 loop spans 12 amino acids. The CDR3 spells CASSEIPGTQYF. As DNA, the CDR3 is TGTGCCAGCAGTGAAATCCCCGGGACCCAGTACTTC.

The chain recombines TRBV7-9 with TRBJ2-2; possibly TRBD2 for D (6 bases). V dropped 1 base and J dropped 5 bases, with 14 bases sitting between them. This CDR3 spans 16 amino acids. Germline assignment: CDR1 SEHNR and CDR2 FQNEAQ (reference sequence). The CDR3, as DNA: TGTGCCAGCAGCTTAGTCCAGGGAGGACGGACCGGGGAGCTGTTTTTT. Residues: CASSLVQGGRTGELFF. Full variable domain (outside the CDR3, taken from reference TRBV7-9 and TRBJ2-2): DTGVSQNPRHKITKRGQNVTFRCDPISEHNRLYWYRQTLGQGPEFLTYFQNEAQLEKSRLLSDRFSAERPKGSFSTLEIQRTEQGDSAMYLCASSLVQGGRTGELFFGEGSRLTVL.

The chain joins TRBV2 to TRBJ2-3; maybe TRBD2 (5 bases). V lost 5 bases to trimming and J lost 4 bases, with 10 bases between them. CDR1 and CDR2 from the germline V gene are SNHLY and FYNNEI. The CDR3 is 13 residues long. The CDR3 spells CASSRGSPDTQYF. The CDR3 DNA is TGTGCCAGCAGTAGAGGGAGCCCAGATACGCAGTATTTT.

This clone was seen only a few times. For the CDR3, the DNA is TGTGCCAGCTCGCCTCTGAGGGACAGCCCCTACGAGCAGTACTTC. It codes for CASSPLRDSPYEQYF. The chain carries TRBV18 and TRBJ2-7; 7 nucleotides agree with TRBD1. The CDR3 has 15 amino acids. Germline CDR1 and CDR2: KGHSH and LQKENI. V lost 6 bases to trimming and J lost 2 bases; unmatched junction nucleotides: 10.

This clone came up a few times. The chain recombines TRBV6-1 with TRBJ1-2; 8 bases agree with TRBD1. The junction had 7 bases not matched to a gene; V was cut back by 7 bases and J by 3 bases. The germline V gene encodes CDR1 MNHNS and CDR2 SASEGT. CDR3 length equals 14 residues. Here the CDR3 reads CASTEGGQDYGYTF. In DNA form, the CDR3 reads TGTGCCAGCACCGAAGGGGGACAGGACTATGGCTACACCTTC.

This chain connects TRBV10-3 to TRBJ2-3; no firm D call. The CDR3 covers 15 residues. V was clipped by 4 bases and J by 6 bases, with 17 bases between them. Germline assignment: CDR1 ENHRY and CDR2 SYGVKD. CDR3 sequence (DNA): TGTGCCATCAGTGCCCCCTCGGTAGATAAGGATACGCAGTATTTT. It is translated as CAISAPSVDKDTQYF.

The CDR3 loop reads CASSSGGRTDTQYF. For the CDR3, the DNA is TGTGCCAGTAGTTCAGGGGGGAGAACAGATACGCAGTATTTT. This chain joins TRBV19 and TRBJ2-3; D perhaps matches TRBD1 (7 bases). The V gene lost 5 bases and the J gene lost 3 bases, with 12 bases spanning the gap. This CDR3 has 14 residues. Germline V gene data show CDR1 as LNHDA and CDR2 as SQIVND (reference sequence).

This sequence joins TRBV29-1 and TRBJ1-2; D remains ambiguous. The V end lost 6 bases, the J end lost 8 bases, and 7 bases lay between the germline ends. The germline CDR1 and CDR2 sequences are SQVTM and ANQGSEA. The CDR3 consists of 9 residues. The chain's CDR3 is CSVDGGYTF. CDR3 DNA: TGCAGCGTAGACGGAGGCTACACCTTC. Full variable domain (rest looked up from reference TRBV29-1 and TRBJ1-2): SAVISQKPSRDICQRGTSLTIQCQVDSQVTMMFWYRQQPGQSLTLIATANQGSEATYESGFVIDKFPISRPNLTFSTLTVSNMSPEDSSIYLCSVDGGYTFGSGTRLTVV.

The V call is TRBV5-4, the J call TRBJ2-5; D unclear. This CDR3 contains 13 residues. Trimming shortened V by 3 bases and J by 1 base, and 7 bases separated the two germline ends. The germline V gene encodes CDR1 SGHNT and CDR2 YYREEE (reference sequence). This CDR3 reads CASSSQVQETQYF. CDR3 bases: TGTGCCAGCAGCTCCCAGGTCCAAGAGACCCAGTACTTC.

The chain combines TRBV18 with TRBJ1-4; 7 nucleotides align to TRBD1. The CDR3 has 16 amino acids. V trimming: 4 bases; J trimming: 3 bases; junction bases outside the gene matches: 8. The V gene's germline CDR1 is KGHSH and CDR2 LQKENI. CDR3 nucleotides: TGTGCCAGCTCACGACAGGGAAAGGGAGCTAATGAAAAACTGTTTTTT. The encoded protein is CASSRQGKGANEKLFF.

This rearrangement joins TRBV28 to TRBJ2-2; D perhaps matches TRBD2 (7 bases). With 7 bases removed from V and 7 bases from J, the gap between germline ends came to 16 bases. Germline V CDR1 and CDR2: MDHEN, SYDVKM. This CDR3 comprises 14 residues. CDR3 region: CASKSGGRVGELFF. In nucleotides, the CDR3 is TGTGCCAGCAAATCCGGGGGGCGGGTCGGGGAGCTGTTTTTT.

The V call is TRBV30, the J call TRBJ1-2; the D gene is possibly TRBD1 (5 bases). Per the germline V gene, CDR1 is GTSNPN and CDR2 is SVGIG (reference sequence). V was trimmed by 5 bases and J by 5 bases, leaving 21 bases between them. CDR3 length: 15 amino acids. As DNA, the CDR3 is TGTGCCTGGGGGGAGAAGACAGTCAAAAGTTATGGCTACACCTTC. It yields the protein CAWGEKTVKSYGYTF.

CDR3 nucleotides: TGTGCCAGCAGCTCCGGGACAGGGGGCAGTCAGCCCCAGCATTTT. It is translated as CASSSGTGGSQPQHF. The chain has TRBV6-1 and TRBJ1-5, with TRBD1 matching over 12 bases. Germline CDR1 is MNHNS and CDR2 is SASEGT. CDR3 length equals 15 residues. The V and J ends lost 6 bases and 6 bases, in that order; junction bases with no gene match: 6.

The gene calls are TRBV18 and TRBJ1-1; D ambiguous. The germline CDR1 and CDR2 sequences are KGHSH and LQKENI. V lost 2 bases and J 7 bases, leaving 14 bases between the germline ends. This CDR3 has 14 residues. CDR3 bases: TGTGCCAGCTCACCAGGGGAGGCTGGAAATGAAGCTTTCTTT. Encoded protein: CASSPGEAGNEAFF.

This clone was detected only once. This rearrangement joins TRBV6-1 to TRBJ2-1; D possibly corresponds to TRBD2 (7 bases). This CDR3 is built from 16 residues. Germline lookup yields CDR1 MNHNS and CDR2 SASEGT. Trimming pared 4 bases from V and 5 bases from J, leaving 18 bases between. CDR3 nucleotide sequence: TGTGCCAGCAGTGTCCGGGGGGCGGTCACTGACAATGAGCAGTTCTTC. It encodes CASSVRGAVTDNEQFF.

The CDR3 DNA reads TGCGCCAGCAATCCGGGGACAGGGGTTTACGAGCAGTACTTC. Its protein is CASNPGTGVYEQYF. The V gene is TRBV5-1, the J gene TRBJ2-7; 10 nucleotides align to TRBD1. The CDR3 runs 14 residues. V shed 6 bases, J shed 4 bases, and the junction held 7 bases outside the gene matches. Germline lookup yields CDR1 SGHRS and CDR2 YFSETQ.

This chain uses TRBV2 with TRBJ2-7; TRBD1 might be the D (6 bases). Germline CDR1 SNHLY, CDR2 FYNNEI. The V and J ends lost 5 bases and 6 bases respectively, with 11 bases between them. The CDR3 sequence is 12 residues long. Here the CDR3 DNA reads TGTGCCAGCAGTACACAGGGTATCGAGCAGTACTTC. Residues: CASSTQGIEQYF.

V gene TRBV5-6 combines with J gene TRBJ2-7, with 8 positions matching TRBD1. V dropped 7 bases and J dropped 1; count of bases not matched to a gene: 7. Germline CDR1 is SGHDT and CDR2 is YYEEEE. The CDR3 consists of 14 residues. Here the CDR3 DNA reads TGTGCCAGCGCCTGGGGACAGGCTTCCTACGAGCAGTACTTC. Its translation: CASAWGQASYEQYF.

This clone occurred once. The chain couples TRBV10-3 to TRBJ1-2; D gene ambiguous. Trimming removed 3 bases from V and 6 bases from J, with 5 bases in between. Germline assignment: CDR1 ENHRY and CDR2 SYGVKD. This CDR3 is built from 11 residues. For the CDR3, the DNA is TGTGCCATCAGTGATGGGGATGGCTACACCTTC. Translating gives CAISDGDGYTF.

With respect to this clone: Just one base apart from a much larger clone, this may be a read error. The V and J genes are TRBV5-1 and TRBJ2-3; D remains ambiguous. Trimming left V 3 bases short and J 2 bases short, with 1 base between. CDR1 and CDR2 (germline): SGHRS, YFSETQ. There are 11 residues in the CDR3. CDR3 protein: CASSSTDTQYF. Written as DNA, the CDR3 is TGCGCCAGCAGCTCCACAGATACGCAGTATTTT.

The rearrangement links TRBV4-2 to TRBJ1-2, with D perhaps matching TRBD1 (5 bases). The CDR3 has 16 amino acids. CDR1 is LGHNA and CDR2 is YNFKEQ in the germline V gene. Trimming removed 4 bases at V and 6 bases at J, with 21 bases between. In nucleotides, the CDR3 is TGTGCCAGCAGCCGCGTACAGGTAACCCCAGGGAATGGCTACACCTTC. It yields the protein CASSRVQVTPGNGYTF.